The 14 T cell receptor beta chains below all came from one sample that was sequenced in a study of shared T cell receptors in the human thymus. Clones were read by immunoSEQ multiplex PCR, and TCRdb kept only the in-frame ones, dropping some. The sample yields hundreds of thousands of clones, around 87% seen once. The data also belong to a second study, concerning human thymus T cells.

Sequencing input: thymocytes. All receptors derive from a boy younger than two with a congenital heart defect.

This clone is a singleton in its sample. The CDR3 DNA follows: TGTGCCAGCAGCTCCCCGGGGGGCCCGCGGGGAGCTGGCTACACCTTC. Protein sequence: CASSSPGGPRGAGYTF. The gene calls are TRBV11-2 and TRBJ1-2, with D perhaps matching TRBD1 (6 bases). Germline-derived CDR1 and CDR2 are SGHAT and FQNNGV. The germline V and J ends were trimmed by 4 bases and 7 bases, with 22 bases remaining between them. This CDR3 contains 16 residues.

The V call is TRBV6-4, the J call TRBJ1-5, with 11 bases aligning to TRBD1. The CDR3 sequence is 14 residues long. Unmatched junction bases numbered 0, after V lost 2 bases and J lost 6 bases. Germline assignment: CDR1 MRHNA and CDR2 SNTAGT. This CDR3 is CASSDGTGGQPQHF. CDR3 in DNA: TGTGCCAGCAGTGACGGGACAGGGGGTCAGCCCCAGCATTTT.

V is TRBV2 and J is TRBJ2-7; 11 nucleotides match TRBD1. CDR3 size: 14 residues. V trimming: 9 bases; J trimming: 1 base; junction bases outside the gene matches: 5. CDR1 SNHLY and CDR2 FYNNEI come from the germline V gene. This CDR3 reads CARGQGGASYEQYF. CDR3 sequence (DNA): TGTGCCAGGGGACAGGGGGGCGCGTCCTACGAGCAGTACTTC.

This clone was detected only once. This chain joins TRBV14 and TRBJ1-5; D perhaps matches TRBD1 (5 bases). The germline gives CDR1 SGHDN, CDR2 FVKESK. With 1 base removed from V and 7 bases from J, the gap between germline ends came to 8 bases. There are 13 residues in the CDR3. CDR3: CASSQGGRQPQHF. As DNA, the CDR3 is TGTGCCAGCAGCCAAGGGGGCAGGCAGCCCCAGCATTTT.

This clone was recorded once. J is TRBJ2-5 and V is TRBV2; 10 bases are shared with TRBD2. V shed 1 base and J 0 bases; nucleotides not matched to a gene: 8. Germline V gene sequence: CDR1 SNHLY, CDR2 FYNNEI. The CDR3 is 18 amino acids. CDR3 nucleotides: TGTGCCAGCAGTGAAGTGGCTAGCGGGAGAGCCAACCAAGAGACCCAGTACTTC. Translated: CASSEVASGRANQETQYF.

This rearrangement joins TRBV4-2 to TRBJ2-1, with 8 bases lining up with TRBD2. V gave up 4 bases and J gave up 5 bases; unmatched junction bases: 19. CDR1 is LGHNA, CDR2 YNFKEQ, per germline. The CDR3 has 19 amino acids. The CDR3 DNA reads TGTGCCAGCAGCCTTCCTTTCCCTATATTGCGGGAGGCGAACAATGAGCAGTTCTTC. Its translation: CASSLPFPILREANNEQFF.

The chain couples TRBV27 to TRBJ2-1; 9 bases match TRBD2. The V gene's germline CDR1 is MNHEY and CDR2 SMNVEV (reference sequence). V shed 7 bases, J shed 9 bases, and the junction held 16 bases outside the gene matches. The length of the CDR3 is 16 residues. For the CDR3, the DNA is TGTGCCAGCACCCCACCGATAGCGGGAGAGGGTAGTGAGCAGTTCTTC. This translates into CASTPPIAGEGSEQFF.

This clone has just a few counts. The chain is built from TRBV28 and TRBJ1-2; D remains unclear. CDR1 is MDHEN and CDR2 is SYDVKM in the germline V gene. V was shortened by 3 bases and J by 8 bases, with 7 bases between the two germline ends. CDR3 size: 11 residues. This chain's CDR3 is CASSFPQGYTF. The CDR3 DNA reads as TGTGCCAGCAGTTTTCCCCAGGGCTACACCTTC.

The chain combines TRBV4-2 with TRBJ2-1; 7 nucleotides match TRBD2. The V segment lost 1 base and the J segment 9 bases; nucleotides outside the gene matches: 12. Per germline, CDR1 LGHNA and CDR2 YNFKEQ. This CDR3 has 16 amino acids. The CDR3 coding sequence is TGTGCCAGCAGCCAAGTGAGGGGAGGCAGCGGGACTGAGCAGTTCTTC. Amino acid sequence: CASSQVRGGSGTEQFF.

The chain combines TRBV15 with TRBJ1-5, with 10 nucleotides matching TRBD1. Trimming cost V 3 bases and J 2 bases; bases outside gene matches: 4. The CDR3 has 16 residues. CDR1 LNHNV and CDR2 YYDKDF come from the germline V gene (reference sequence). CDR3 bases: TGTGCCACCAGCAGCAACGGGACAGGGGGCAATCAGCCCCAGCATTTT. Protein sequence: CATSSNGTGGNQPQHF. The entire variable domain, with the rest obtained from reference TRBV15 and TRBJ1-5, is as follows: DAMVIQNPRYQVTQFGKPVTLSCSQTLNHNVMYWYQQKSSQAPKLLFHYYDKDFNNEADTPDNFQSRRPNTSFCFLDIRSPGLGDTAMYLCATSSNGTGGNQPQHFGDGTRLSIL.

CDR3 region: CATSRDTYWYQETQYF. Here the CDR3 DNA reads TGTGCCACCAGCAGAGACACCTACTGGTACCAAGAGACCCAGTACTTC. This chain uses TRBV15 with TRBJ2-5; no firm D call. The CDR3 consists of 16 residues. In germline, CDR1 is LNHNV, CDR2 YYDKDF (reference sequence). V lost 0 bases and J lost 0, with 11 bases in between.

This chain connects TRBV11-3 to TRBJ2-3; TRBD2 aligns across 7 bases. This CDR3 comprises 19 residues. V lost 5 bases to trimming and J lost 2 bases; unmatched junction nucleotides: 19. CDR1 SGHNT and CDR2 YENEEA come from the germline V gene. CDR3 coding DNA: TGTGCCAGCAGCGAGCAGGGATCGGGGAGCGGGAATGTCACAGATACGCAGTATTTT. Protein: CASSEQGSGSGNVTDTQYF.

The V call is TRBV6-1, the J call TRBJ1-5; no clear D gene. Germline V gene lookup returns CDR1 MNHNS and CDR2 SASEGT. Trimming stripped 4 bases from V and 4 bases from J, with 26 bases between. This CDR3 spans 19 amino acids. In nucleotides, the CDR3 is TGTGCCAGCAGTGCAGCAGTAGGGAGGGAACGACCCCCTAATCAGCCCCAGCATTTT. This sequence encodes CASSAAVGRERPPNQPQHF.

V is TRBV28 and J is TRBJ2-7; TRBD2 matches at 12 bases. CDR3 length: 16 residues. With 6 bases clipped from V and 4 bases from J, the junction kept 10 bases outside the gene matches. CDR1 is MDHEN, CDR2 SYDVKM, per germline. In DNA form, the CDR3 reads TGTGCCAGCAGCCGCCCCATCGGACTAGCGGGGTACGAGCAGTACTTC. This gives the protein CASSRPIGLAGYEQYF.